The 18 T cell receptor beta chains presented below share a single source sample, sequenced in a study of blood T cells in healthy people across ages. The second PCR ran about 6 to 11 cycles with a sample-barcoded 5' primer and J-beta primers. TCRdb fed the 5' RACE reads into MiXCR, producing one record per CDR3 protein. The table has around 1,800,000 distinct CDR3 sequences, approximately 40% seen once; the top ten hold roughly 24%. Input material: blood. These receptors originate from a human donor in good health.

The rearrangement joins TRBV9 to TRBJ2-3; D is possibly TRBD1 (6 bases). Per germline, CDR1 SGDLS and CDR2 YYNGEE. Trimming removed 3 bases at V and 5 bases at J, with 10 bases between. This CDR3 spans 13 amino acids. Here the CDR3 DNA reads TGTGCCAGCAGCGCAACAGGGTTAGATACGCAGTATTTT. It translates to CASSATGLDTQYF.

This rearrangement joins TRBV9 to TRBJ1-6; 7 bases are a match to TRBD1. Germline V gives CDR1 SGDLS, CDR2 YYNGEE. CDR3 length: 14 residues. The junction had 2 bases not matched to a gene; V was cut back by 3 bases and J by 5 bases. Here the CDR3 reads CASSGQGDNSPLHF. CDR3 DNA sequence: TGTGCCAGCAGCGGCCAGGGGGATAATTCACCCCTCCACTTT. Combining the CDR3 with reference TRBV9 and TRBJ1-6 gives the whole variable domain DSGVTQTPKHLITATGQRVTLRCSPRSGDLSVYWYQQSLDQGLQFLIQYYNGEERAKGNILERFSAQQFPDLHSELNLSSLELGDSALYFCASSGQGDNSPLHFGNGTRLTVT.

This clonotype was seen ten or more times. The chain recombines TRBV20-1 with TRBJ1-2; a weak D match, TRBD1 (5 bases). The CDR3 totals 11 residues. From germline, CDR1 is DFQATT and CDR2 SNEGSKA (reference sequence). Deletions cut 2 bases from V and 6 bases from J, with 7 bases between. CDR3 sequence reads: CSARRGDGYTF. The CDR3 DNA reads as TGCAGTGCTAGACGGGGGGATGGCTACACCTTC.

The chain recombines TRBV7-8 with TRBJ2-4; D not certain. Trimming took 2 bases from V and 6 from J, leaving 17 bases between them. Per the germline V gene, CDR1 is SGHVS and CDR2 is FQNEAQ. The CDR3 has 16 residues. The CDR3 loop is CASSLLVGQSGNIQYF. Here the CDR3 DNA reads TGTGCCAGCAGCTTATTGGTTGGCCAGTCGGGAAACATTCAGTACTTC.

This clonotype was seen only a few times. The rearrangement uses TRBV12-3 or TRBV12-4 and TRBJ2-7; the D gene could be TRBD1 or TRBD2 (5 bases each). The CDR3 extends over 14 amino acids. With 6 bases removed from V and 2 bases from J, the gap between germline ends came to 14 bases. The CDR3 protein is CASSLLPGPYEQYF. The CDR3, as DNA: TGTGCCAGCAGCCTTCTTCCGGGACCCTACGAGCAGTACTTC.

The genes are TRBV20-1 and TRBJ2-5; TRBD1 matches 7 bases. The J call may be wrong; the DNA end is better matched by TRBJ2-7. Germline CDR1 is DFQATT and CDR2 is SNEGSKA (reference sequence). This CDR3 comprises 15 residues. Here the CDR3 reads CSAKATGIESGEQYF. DNA for the CDR3: TGCAGTGCTAAGGCGACAGGGATCGAATCGGGCGAGCAGTACTTC.

This clonotype was seen a few times. This chain connects TRBV20-1 to TRBJ1-6; tentative D call: TRBD1 (5 bases). Germline V gives CDR1 DFQATT, CDR2 SNEGSKA (reference sequence). V lost 4 bases to trimming and J lost 7 bases, with 11 bases between them. This CDR3 is 13 amino acids long. The CDR3 loop reads CSAKDRMNSPLHF. The CDR3 region has the DNA TGCAGTGCTAAAGACAGAATGAATTCACCCCTCCACTTT.

This CDR3 is CASSSGAPFQETQYF. The CDR3 DNA reads as TGTGCCAGCAGCTCGGGGGCCCCCTTTCAAGAGACCCAGTACTTC. V gene TRBV7-8 combines with J gene TRBJ2-4, with D tentatively TRBD1 or TRBD2 (6 bases each). The last part of the DNA fits TRBJ2-5 better; the J call may be wrong. Germline values: CDR1 SGHVS, CDR2 FQNEAQ. The CDR3 totals 15 residues.

J is TRBJ2-1 and V is TRBV15; D is perhaps TRBD1 (6 bases). This CDR3 comprises 14 residues. V was trimmed by 4 bases and J by 5 bases, leaving 12 bases between them. Germline values: CDR1 LNHNV, CDR2 YYDKDF (reference sequence). The CDR3 is CATSTLGAHNEQFF. The DNA for the CDR3 is TGTGCCACCAGCACTCTGGGGGCCCACAATGAGCAGTTCTTC.

The gene calls are TRBV3-1 and TRBJ2-1, with 7 positions matching TRBD2. CDR1 LGHDT and CDR2 YNNKEL come from the germline V gene (reference sequence). Unmatched junction bases numbered 12, after V lost 0 bases and J lost 10 bases. The CDR3 consists of 16 residues. The CDR3 loop reads CASSQDLGLHPYEQFF. DNA for the CDR3: TGTGCCAGCAGCCAAGATCTGGGACTACACCCCTACGAGCAGTTCTTC.

In this sample, this clonotype turned up once. The J gene is TRBJ1-2, the V gene TRBV7-2, with a weak D call TRBD1 (5 bases). Trimming shortened V by 4 bases and J by 8 bases, and 23 bases separated the two germline ends. In germline, CDR1 is SGHTA, CDR2 FQGNSA. The CDR3 extends over 16 amino acids. The CDR3 spells CASSWRAGKGARGYTF. The CDR3 nucleotides are TGTGCCAGCAGCTGGCGGGCAGGGAAAGGTGCGAGAGGCTACACCTTC. The full variable domain, rest sourced from reference TRBV7-2 and TRBJ1-2, is GAGVSQSPSNKVTEKGKDVELRCDPISGHTALYWYRQSLGQGLEFLIYFQGNSAPDKSGLPSDRFSAERTGGSVSTLTIQRTQQEDSAVYLCASSWRAGKGARGYTFGSGTRLTVV.

The chain carries TRBV24-1 and TRBJ2-3; D might be TRBD2 (6 bases). Per germline, CDR1 KGHDR and CDR2 SFDVKD. V lost 5 bases to trimming and J lost 3 bases, with 17 bases between them. The CDR3 contains 16 residues. CDR3 nucleotides: TGTGCCACCAGTGGGCGGGGCCCCCTTGGGACAGATACGCAGTATTTT. The encoded protein is CATSGRGPLGTDTQYF.

The gene calls are TRBV7-2 and TRBJ1-5; a weak D match, TRBD1 (5 bases). CDR1 is SGHTA, CDR2 FQGNSA, per germline. V gave up 1 base and J gave up 5 bases, with 21 bases separating them. The CDR3 length is 18 residues. Here the CDR3 reads CASSLGGVPRGTYQPQHF. In DNA form, the CDR3 reads TGTGCCAGCAGCTTAGGGGGGGTTCCACGGGGCACTTATCAGCCCCAGCATTTT.

This clonotype was seen only a few times. V and J are TRBV5-5 and TRBJ2-3; a possible D gene is TRBD2 (7 bases). The ends were cut back, 4 bases at V and 5 bases at J, with 20 bases in the middle. The germline V gene encodes CDR1 SGHKS and CDR2 YYEKEE (reference sequence). This CDR3 region has 16 residues. As DNA, the CDR3 is TGTGCCAGCAGCCTAGGAGGGGGGGCCAAGGGAGATACGCAGTATTTT. Translation gives CASSLGGGAKGDTQYF.

The V gene is TRBV12-3 or TRBV12-4, the J gene TRBJ2-2; 7 bases fit TRBD2. V was pared by 5 bases and J by 1 base, with 4 bases of the junction left unmatched. There are 15 residues in the CDR3. The CDR3 DNA sequence: TGTGCCAGCAGTCTGACTAGCATGAACACCGGGGAGCTGTTTTTT. It is translated as CASSLTSMNTGELFF.

The rearrangement links TRBV7-9 to TRBJ2-5; the match to TRBD2 covers 9 bases. Germline CDR1 SEHNR, CDR2 FQNEAQ (reference sequence). V lost 2 bases to trimming and J lost 2 bases; unmatched junction nucleotides: 9. The CDR3 has 17 residues. The CDR3 DNA follows: TGTGCCAGCAGCTTAAATGCGGCTAGCGGGGAGCAAGAGACCCAGTACTTC. This gives the protein CASSLNAASGEQETQYF.

The chain combines TRBV20-1 with TRBJ2-7; D is unresolved. The V and J ends lost 0 bases and 3 bases respectively, with 15 bases between them. The germline V gene encodes CDR1 DFQATT and CDR2 SNEGSKA (reference sequence). CDR3 length: 15 amino acids. The DNA for the CDR3 is TGCAGTGCTAGAGATGAATCCGGGTCCAACTACGAGCAGTACTTC. Translated, it gives CSARDESGSNYEQYF.

This clonotype was counted between two and nine times. This sequence joins TRBV7-9 and TRBJ2-5; tentatively, D is TRBD2 (5 bases). The V gene lost 4 bases and the J gene lost 0 bases, with 21 bases spanning the gap. The CDR3 has 18 amino acids. Germline CDR1 SEHNR, CDR2 FQNEAQ (reference sequence). The CDR3: CASSSPRGQVGDQETQYF. The CDR3 DNA reads TGTGCCAGCAGCTCCCCACGAGGGCAGGTCGGAGACCAAGAGACCCAGTACTTC. Together with reference TRBV7-9 and TRBJ2-5, the CDR3 gives the full variable domain: DTGVSQNPRHKITKRGQNVTFRCDPISEHNRLYWYRQTLGQGPEFLTYFQNEAQLEKSRLLSDRFSAERPKGSFSTLEIQRTEQGDSAMYLCASSSPRGQVGDQETQYFGPGTRLLVL.